This passage covers 16 T cell receptor beta chains from one sample sequenced in a study of OX40 agonist ivuxolimab in advanced cancers. The data were produced by immunoSEQ multiplex PCR, yet TCRdb's version contains in-frame clones alone and is incomplete. The profile covers under 85,000 clones, with around 86% appearing a single time and under 2.5% taken by the ten largest. The sequenced sample was CD4+ or CD8+ T cells sorted from blood, obtained in a trial of the OX40 agonist ivuxolimab. These receptors originate from an adult with an advanced solid tumor such as melanoma, head and neck, liver or kidney cancer.

The rearrangement joins TRBV9 to TRBJ2-5, with 10 bases fitting TRBD2. Looked up from germline, CDR1 is SGDLS and CDR2 is YYNGEE. J was trimmed by 1 base and V by 3 bases; bases with no gene match: 15. The CDR3 extends over 19 amino acids. The CDR3 coding sequence is TGTGCCAGCAGCGCCGGGCGAGCGGGGGGGGTCCCTCTCCAAGAGACCCAGTACTTC. Its translation: CASSAGRAGGVPLQETQYF.

The gene calls are TRBV14 and TRBJ2-5; possible D gene TRBD1, 5 bases. This CDR3 spans 14 amino acids. V was pared by 2 bases and J by 5 bases, with 12 bases between. Germline V gene lookup returns CDR1 SGHDN and CDR2 FVKESK. CDR3 protein: CASSQWGPGETQYF. The CDR3 DNA is TGTGCCAGCAGCCAATGGGGCCCCGGGGAGACCCAGTACTTC.

J is TRBJ1-5 and V is TRBV2; D not resolved. V lost 6 bases to trimming and J lost 4 bases, with 16 bases between them. CDR1 SNHLY and CDR2 FYNNEI come from the germline V gene. The CDR3 sequence is 15 residues long. The CDR3 here is CASRHGESRNQPQHF. CDR3 nucleotides: TGTGCCAGCAGGCATGGAGAGAGCCGAAATCAGCCCCAGCATTTT.

The chain has TRBV18 and TRBJ2-7; 7 bases line up with TRBD1. With 3 bases clipped from V and 4 bases from J, the junction kept 6 bases outside the gene matches. The germline V gene encodes CDR1 KGHSH and CDR2 LQKENI. This CDR3 comprises 14 residues. The CDR3 protein is CASSPPGQKYEQYF. The CDR3 DNA reads as TGTGCCAGCTCACCCCCGGGACAGAAATACGAGCAGTACTTC.

This clone was observed once. The chain carries TRBV11-2 and TRBJ2-7; 10 bases are shared with TRBD2. The J segment lost 4 bases and the V segment lost 0 bases, leaving 9 bases of the junction unmatched. This CDR3 comprises 17 residues. Germline V gene lookup returns CDR1 SGHAT and CDR2 FQNNGV. The CDR3 coding sequence is TGTGCCAGCAGCTTAGATTCCCCAGCGGGAGGGGGGTACGAGCAGTACTTC. It translates to CASSLDSPAGGGYEQYF.

This sequence joins TRBV19 and TRBJ1-4, with TRBD1 matching over 10 bases. The CDR3 runs to 16 residues. Germline V gene lookup returns CDR1 LNHDA and CDR2 SQIVND (reference sequence). V dropped 7 bases and J dropped 7; count of bases not matched to a gene: 12. In nucleotides, the CDR3 is TGTGCCAGTAAGAGTTCAATGGGACAGGGGCGTGAAAAACTGTTTTTT. Translation gives CASKSSMGQGREKLFF. Together with reference TRBV19 and TRBJ1-4, the CDR3 gives the full variable domain: DGGITQSPKYLFRKEGQNVTLSCEQNLNHDAMYWYRQDPGQGLRLIYYSQIVNDFQKGDIAEGYSVSREKKESFPLTVTSAQKNPTAFYLCASKSSMGQGREKLFFGSGTQLSVL.

The CDR3 DNA follows: TGTGCCATCAGAGGACAGGGGGATAACTATGGCTACACCTTC. It is translated as CAIRGQGDNYGYTF. The chain combines TRBV10-3 with TRBJ1-2; 10 nucleotides align to TRBD1. CDR3 length equals 14 residues. From germline, CDR1 is ENHRY and CDR2 SYGVKD. V was clipped by 6 bases and J by 1 base; unmatched bases: 2.

The chain employs TRBV11-2 and TRBJ1-3; D uncertain. Per the germline V gene, CDR1 is SGHAT and CDR2 is FQNNGV. The CDR3 is made up of 15 amino acids. Trimming stripped 5 bases from V and 0 bases from J, with 11 bases between. In DNA, the CDR3 is TGTGCCAGCAGCACCCGGACCATCTCTGGAAACACCATATATTTT. Translation gives CASSTRTISGNTIYF.

This clone came up once. J is TRBJ1-3 and V is TRBV13; D possibly corresponds to TRBD1 (6 bases). Trimming shortened V by 5 bases and J by 2 bases, and 16 bases separated the two germline ends. The CDR3 sequence is 16 residues long. Germline V CDR1 and CDR2: PRHDT, FYEKMQ (reference sequence). CDR3 nucleotides: TGTGCCAGCAGCCCGGACAGACGAAGCACTGGAAACACCATATATTTT. Its protein product is CASSPDRRSTGNTIYF. The complete variable domain, with remaining parts taken from reference TRBV13 and TRBJ1-3, reads AAGVIQSPRHLIKEKRETATLKCYPIPRHDTVYWYQQGPGQDPQFLISFYEKMQSDKGSIPDRFSAQQFSDYHSELNMSSLELGDSALYFCASSPDRRSTGNTIYFGEGSWLTVV.

The rearrangement links TRBV7-2 to TRBJ1-1; 8 nucleotides align to TRBD1. This CDR3 is 15 amino acids long. Germline CDR1 and CDR2: SGHTA and FQGNSA. J lost 1 base, V lost 5 bases, and 6 bases had no gene match. The CDR3 sequence: CASSIRTGKNTEAFF. As DNA, the CDR3 is TGTGCCAGCAGCATCCGGACAGGGAAGAACACTGAAGCTTTCTTT.

The rearrangement joins TRBV19 to TRBJ2-1; D possibly corresponds to TRBD2 (7 bases). Looked up from germline, CDR1 is LNHDA and CDR2 is SQIVND (reference sequence). CDR3 length: 13 residues. The ends were cut back, 7 bases at V and 8 bases at J, with 15 bases in the middle. The CDR3 nucleotides read TGTGCCAGTAAAGGGGGGGGATTCGATGAGCAGTTCTTC. It codes for CASKGGGFDEQFF. Drawing the rest from reference TRBV19 and TRBJ2-1, the complete variable domain is DGGITQSPKYLFRKEGQNVTLSCEQNLNHDAMYWYRQDPGQGLRLIYYSQIVNDFQKGDIAEGYSVSREKKESFPLTVTSAQKNPTAFYLCASKGGGFDEQFFGPGTRLTVL.

The chain's CDR3 is CASSFQGRSYEQYF. The CDR3, as DNA: TGTGCCAGCAGTTTCCAGGGTCGATCCTACGAGCAGTACTTC. The chain links TRBV28 to TRBJ2-7, with D maybe TRBD1 (5 bases). This CDR3 spans 14 amino acids. CDR1 is MDHEN, CDR2 SYDVKM, per germline. V was clipped by 3 bases and J by 1 base, with 10 bases between them.

This sequence joins TRBV4-3 and TRBJ1-2; 7 positions agree with TRBD1. V shed 3 bases and J 0 bases; nucleotides not matched to a gene: 7. Germline-derived CDR1 and CDR2 are LGHNA and YSLEER. This CDR3 is 16 amino acids long. In DNA form, the CDR3 reads TGCGCCAGCAGCCACTCTTACAGGGGATCTAACTATGGCTACACCTTC. Amino acids: CASSHSYRGSNYGYTF.

The chain has TRBV28 and TRBJ2-7; 9 bases are shared with TRBD2. Germline lookup yields CDR1 MDHEN and CDR2 SYDVKM. This CDR3 is built from 12 residues. J was trimmed by 12 bases and V by 4 bases; bases with no gene match: 7. The CDR3 DNA reads as TGTGCCAGCAGTTCTGGGACTAGCAAGCCGTACTTC. Its translation is CASSSGTSKPYF.

This clone has more than one count but fewer than ten. The chain carries TRBV4-2 and TRBJ2-3; D possibly uses TRBD1 or TRBD2 (6 bases each). Germline CDR1 is LGHNA and CDR2 is YNFKEQ. The CDR3 has 18 amino acids. Between the trimmed V and J ends, which lost 0 bases and 4 bases, there was a span of 20 bases. The CDR3: CASSQDRGAQSGADTQYF. In DNA, the CDR3 is TGTGCCAGCAGCCAAGATAGGGGGGCCCAATCCGGGGCAGATACGCAGTATTTT.

The chain has TRBV7-9 and TRBJ2-7; D is uncertain. Germline V gene sequence: CDR1 SEHNR, CDR2 FQNEAQ (reference sequence). The CDR3 length is 11 residues. V was trimmed by 2 bases and J by 5 bases, leaving 4 bases between them. The CDR3 nucleotides are TGTGCCAGCAGCTTATACGACGAGCAGTACTTC. This encodes CASSLYDEQYF.